Below, 3 T cell receptor beta chains from the same sample are listed, as sequenced in a study of T cells in Graves' hyperthyroidism and ophthalmopathy. From RNA transcripts, TCR beta CDR3 regions were amplified. The HTBI set primed first-round TCR CDR3 RT-PCR. TCRdb reprocessed the multiplex PCR reads via MiXCR and lists one record per CDR3 protein. The sample includes under 800,000 distinct CDR3 sequences, roughly 15% of them seen just once. Material for sequencing was blood. These receptors all stem from a woman aged 18-29 years with Graves' hyperthyroidism.

In its sample, this clonotype was seen many times. J is TRBJ2-7 and V is TRBV20-1; D may be TRBD1 (6 bases). V was cut by 3 bases and J by 7 bases, with 19 bases left in between. This CDR3 region has 14 residues. Germline values: CDR1 DFQATT, CDR2 SNEGSKA (reference sequence). DNA for the CDR3: TGCAGTGCTAGCTACGAGGGGGATATGGGGGAGCAGTACTTC. It codes for CSASYEGDMGEQYF.

This clonotype was seen repeatedly, ten times or more. DNA of the CDR3: TGTGCCTGGAGTGTCGAATACCACGAGCAGTACTTC. This codes for CAWSVEYHEQYF. The rearrangement joins TRBV30 to TRBJ2-7; D remains unclear. Per the germline V gene, CDR1 is GTSNPN and CDR2 is SVGIG (reference sequence). The CDR3 runs to 12 residues. The V and J ends lost 0 bases and 5 bases respectively, with 8 bases between them.

The sample holds many counts of this clonotype. The gene calls are TRBV4-1 and TRBJ2-3; 8 bases agree with TRBD1. The junction had 11 bases not matched to a gene; V was cut back by 4 bases and J by 5 bases. The length of the CDR3 is 16 residues. Germline assignment: CDR1 MGHRA and CDR2 YSYEKL. As DNA, the CDR3 is TGCGCCAGCAGCCCGTACGGGACAGGTTCGGTAGATACGCAGTATTTT. Protein: CASSPYGTGSVDTQYF.